The sequence of this T cell receptor (beta chain) was determined in a study of neoadjuvant anti-PD-1 for oral cavity cancer. Study in general: Around day 43, patients without progression received a fourth nivolumab dose before surgery. Study-wide results and caveats: With three patients per group, TCR findings need larger cohorts. Higher pretreatment blood Treg/Th17 ratios correlated with higher pretreatment blood and lower post-treatment tumor TCRbeta clonality.

Data came from immunoSEQ multiplex PCR; TCRdb stores just in-frame clones and leaves some out. The sample carries over 15,000 clones, about 70% recorded once. Patients had HPV-negative, locally advanced oral cavity squamous cell carcinoma. This clone turned up a few times. Its antigen is still unknown. Trimming took off 2 bases at V and 5 bases at J, with 19 bases between the two ends. CDR1 and CDR2 (germline): SGHDN, FVKESK. This CDR3 is 16 amino acids long. The sequenced sample was PBMCs, obtained before nivolumab (anti-PD-1) treatment. The clonotype was recovered from a person aged 40 to 85 with oral cavity squamous cell carcinoma. This chain connects TRBV14 to TRBJ2-7; D is perhaps TRBD2 (6 bases). The chain's CDR3 is CASSQLLGPSEHEQYF. The CDR3 nucleotides are TGTGCCAGCAGCCAACTGTTGGGTCCTAGCGAACACGAGCAGTACTTC.